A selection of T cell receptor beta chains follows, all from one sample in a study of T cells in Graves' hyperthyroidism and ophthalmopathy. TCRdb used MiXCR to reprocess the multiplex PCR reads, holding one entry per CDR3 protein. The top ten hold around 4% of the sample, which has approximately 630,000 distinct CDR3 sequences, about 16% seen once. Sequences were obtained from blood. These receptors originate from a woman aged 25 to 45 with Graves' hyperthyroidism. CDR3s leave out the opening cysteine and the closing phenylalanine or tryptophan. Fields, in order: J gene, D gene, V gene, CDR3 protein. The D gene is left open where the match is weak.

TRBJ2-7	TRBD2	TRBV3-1	ASSQAYVTGGSYEQY
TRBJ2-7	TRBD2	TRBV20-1	SARDLIAGIYEQY
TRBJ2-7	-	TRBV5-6	ASHPRGNPYEQY
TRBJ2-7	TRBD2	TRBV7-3	ASRPQGTSALWQY
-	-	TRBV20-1	SAREVGRNNEQY
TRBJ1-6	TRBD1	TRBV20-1	SATETGVVSPLH
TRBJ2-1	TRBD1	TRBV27	ASSLSPTGGYNEQF
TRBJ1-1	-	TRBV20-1	SARALATGRNTEAF
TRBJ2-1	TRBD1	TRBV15	ATSRARGRYNEQF
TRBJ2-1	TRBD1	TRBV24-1	ATSGGQGTEQF
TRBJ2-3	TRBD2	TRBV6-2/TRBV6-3	ASSFWAGGQDTQY
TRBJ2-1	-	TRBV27	ASMTRSEQF
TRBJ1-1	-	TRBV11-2	ASSSSQGTEAF
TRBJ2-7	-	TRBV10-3	AISESGGPYEQY
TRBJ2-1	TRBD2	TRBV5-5	ASSPSTGRDNEQF
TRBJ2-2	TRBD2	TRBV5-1	ASSWTSGPNTGELF
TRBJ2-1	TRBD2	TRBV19	ASKVAGAFYNEQF
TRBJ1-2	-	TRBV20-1	SATITGTGGYA
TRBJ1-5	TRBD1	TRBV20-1	SATRQGTRGNQPQH
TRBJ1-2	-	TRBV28	ASIQGGTNYGYT
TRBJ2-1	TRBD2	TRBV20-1	SALPGLAGEASSNEQF
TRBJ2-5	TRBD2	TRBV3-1	ASSLSGISGETQY